Shown below are 2 T cell receptor beta chains from a single sample sequenced in a study of T cells in Graves' hyperthyroidism and ophthalmopathy. Researchers took RNA transcripts and amplified the TCR beta CDR3 regions from them. First-round RT-PCR targeting the TCR CDR3 was performed with the HTBI primer set. TCRdb itself ran the multiplex PCR reads through MiXCR, one entry per CDR3 protein. Of about 96,000 distinct CDR3 sequences in the sample, 51% are singletons; the top ten hold 27%. The material sequenced was blood. Receptors were obtained from a woman aged 40 to 50 with Graves' hyperthyroidism.

The V and J genes are TRBV7-2 and TRBJ1-4; TRBD1 agrees at 8 bases. Losses at the gene ends were 3 bases for V and 8 bases for J; bases not matched to a gene: 2. CDR1 and CDR2 (germline): SGHTA, FQGNSA. The CDR3 runs 13 residues. CDR3 nucleotide sequence: TGTGCCAGCAGCTTGTACAGGGGGGAAAAACTGTTTTTT. Translated, it gives CASSLYRGEKLFF.

Concerning this clonotype: The germline gene is not matched at one end of the junction; a read error may be the cause. The chain recombines TRBV7-2 with TRBJ2-5; perhaps TRBD2 as D (6 bases). CDR3 size: 14 residues. Germline loops: CDR1 SGHTA, CDR2 FQGNSA. The DNA for the CDR3 is TGCGCCAGCAGCTTAGCGCGGAGGGAAGAGGCCCAGTACTTC. The encoded protein is CASSLARREEAQYF. Filled out from reference TRBV7-2 and TRBJ2-5, the complete variable domain reads GAGVSQSPSNKVTEKGKDVELRCDPISGHTALYWYRQSLGQGLEFLIYFQGNSAPDKSGLPSDRFSAERTGGSVSTLTIQRTQQEDSAVYLCASSLARREEAQYFGPGTRLLVL.